The rows below give T cell receptor beta chains drawn from one sample of a study of Ad26.COV2.S vaccination and SARS-CoV-2 variants. Here immunoSEQ multiplex PCR was the method, and the copy in TCRdb shows in-frame clones only, minus some. The data show about 390,000 clones, more than 85% seen once. Sequences were derived from peripheral blood, sampled in a trial of Ad26.COV2.S vaccine versus placebo. All receptors derive from a person aged 18-60 years who received the Ad26.COV2.S COVID-19 vaccine or a placebo. The CDR3 runs from the conserved cysteine through the conserved F or W. Each record gives: CDR3 protein, CDR3 DNA, clone size, J gene, V gene, D gene. A D gene is named only where the DNA matches it firmly. Clone size appears in some rows only: once, few, many, or a class for an expanded clone.

CDR3aa: CASSLDPSSIVDQYF
CDR3nt: TGTGCCAGCAGCTTAGACCCGAGCTCAATTGTCGACCAGTACTTC
abundance: .
j_gene: TRBJ2-5
v_gene: TRBV7-6
d_gene: .

CDR3aa: CASSLNAGGTDTQYF
CDR3nt: TGTGCCAGCAGCCTTAATGCGGGGGGCACAGATACGCAGTATTTT
abundance: .
j_gene: TRBJ2-3
v_gene: TRBV3-1/TRBV3-2
d_gene: TRBD2

CDR3aa: CASGLVRGGLYGYTF
CDR3nt: TGTGCTAGTGGTTTGGTACGGGGGGGACTTTATGGCTACACCTTC
abundance: .
j_gene: TRBJ1-2
v_gene: TRBV12-5
d_gene: .

CDR3aa: CASSLEGGASGTDGYTF
CDR3nt: TGTGCCAGCAGCTTAGAAGGGGGCGCCTCTGGGACGGATGGCTACACCTTC
abundance: .
j_gene: TRBJ1-2
v_gene: TRBV7-6
d_gene: TRBD1

CDR3aa: CASSVGQISGNTIYF
CDR3nt: TGTGCCAGCAGCGTCGGACAGATCTCTGGAAACACCATATATTTT
abundance: once
j_gene: TRBJ1-3
v_gene: TRBV2
d_gene: .

CDR3aa: CASSQGGSASYEQYF
CDR3nt: TGTGCCAGCAGCCAAGGGGGGTCCGCCTCCTACGAGCAGTACTTC
abundance: .
j_gene: TRBJ2-7
v_gene: TRBV3-1/TRBV3-2
d_gene: .

CDR3aa: CASSKSRTPNQPQHF
CDR3nt: TGTGCCAGCAGCAAAAGCCGTACCCCCAATCAGCCCCAGCATTTT
abundance: once
j_gene: TRBJ1-5
v_gene: TRBV21-1
d_gene: .

CDR3aa: CASSTRVGEKLFF
CDR3nt: TGCGCCAGCAGCACTCGTGTTGGTGAAAAACTGTTTTTT
abundance: .
j_gene: TRBJ1-4
v_gene: TRBV5-1
d_gene: .

CDR3aa: CASSERWPTDTQYF
CDR3nt: TGTGCCAGCAGTGAGAGGTGGCCCACAGATACGCAGTATTTT
abundance: .
j_gene: TRBJ2-3
v_gene: TRBV25-1
d_gene: .

CDR3aa: CASSPDRTNTGELFF
CDR3nt: TGTGCCAGCTCCCCGGACAGGACGAACACCGGGGAGCTGTTTTTT
abundance: .
j_gene: TRBJ2-2
v_gene: TRBV18
d_gene: TRBD1

CDR3aa: CASRLAGGRITEQYF
CDR3nt: TGTGCCAGCAGGTTGGCGGGGGGACGCATAACGGAGCAGTACTTC
abundance: .
j_gene: TRBJ2-7
v_gene: TRBV13
d_gene: TRBD2

CDR3aa: CASSIGPGIQYF
CDR3nt: TGTGCCAGCAGTATCGGACCGGGGATTCAGTACTTC
abundance: .
j_gene: TRBJ2-4
v_gene: TRBV2
d_gene: .

CDR3aa: CASSPLAGASNQPQHF
CDR3nt: TGTGCCAGTAGTCCCCTGGCGGGGGCGAGCAATCAGCCCCAGCATTTT
abundance: .
j_gene: TRBJ1-5
v_gene: TRBV19
d_gene: .